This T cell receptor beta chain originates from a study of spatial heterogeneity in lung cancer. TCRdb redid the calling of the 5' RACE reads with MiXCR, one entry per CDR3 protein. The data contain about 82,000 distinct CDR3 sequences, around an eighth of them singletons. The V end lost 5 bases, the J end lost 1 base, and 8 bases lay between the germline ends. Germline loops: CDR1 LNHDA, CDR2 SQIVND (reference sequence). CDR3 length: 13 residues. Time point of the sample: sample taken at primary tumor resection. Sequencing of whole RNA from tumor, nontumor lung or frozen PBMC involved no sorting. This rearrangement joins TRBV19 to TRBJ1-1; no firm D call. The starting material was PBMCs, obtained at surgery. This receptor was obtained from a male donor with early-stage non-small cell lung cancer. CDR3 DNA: TGTGCCAGTAGTGCCACAGAGAACACTGAAGCTTTCTTT. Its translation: CASSATENTEAFF. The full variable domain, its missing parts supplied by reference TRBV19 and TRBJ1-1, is DGGITQSPKYLFRKEGQNVTLSCEQNLNHDAMYWYRQDPGQGLRLIYYSQIVNDFQKGDIAEGYSVSREKKESFPLTVTSAQKNPTAFYLCASSATENTEAFFGQGTRLTVV.